The 23 T cell receptor beta chains in this list originate from one sample, sequenced in a study of cytomegalovirus exposure and HLA in healthy donors. PCR involved 60 Vbeta and 13 Jbeta primers. Profiling relied on immunoSEQ multiplex PCR, and the TCRdb table lists in-frame clones only, not all of them. The table includes about 140,000 clones, approximately 82% detected once. Input material: PBMCs. The receptors stem from a woman aged 55-70 years in good health and CMV-seropositive.

The chain carries TRBV7-9 and TRBJ1-1; the D gene is possibly TRBD1 (5 bases). The V and J ends lost 7 bases and 10 bases respectively, with 22 bases between them. CDR3 length equals 14 residues. Germline lookup yields CDR1 SEHNR and CDR2 FQNEAQ (reference sequence). The CDR3 region is CASTLGEAGMTAFF. The CDR3 DNA sequence: TGTGCCAGCACCCTAGGGGAGGCAGGGATGACAGCTTTCTTT.

The chain employs TRBV11-2 and TRBJ2-7; D gene unclear. The CDR3 sequence is 14 residues long. The V end was cut by 5 bases, the J end by 5 bases, with 16 bases between. Looked up from germline, CDR1 is SGHAT and CDR2 is FQNNGV. As DNA, the CDR3 is TGTGCCAGCAGCCAAAACCTGGCTAGTAACGAGCAGTACTTC. It specifies CASSQNLASNEQYF.

V is TRBV11-3 and J is TRBJ1-2; TRBD1 agrees at 12 bases. Germline CDR1 reads SGHNT; CDR2 reads YENEEA. The CDR3 covers 18 residues. The V segment lost 6 bases and the J segment 3 bases; nucleotides outside the gene matches: 14. CDR3 coding DNA: TGTGCCAGCAGTTTTACCGGGACAGGGGGCGCGGGAGACTATGGCTACACCTTC. This gives the protein CASSFTGTGGAGDYGYTF.

The chain carries TRBV28 and TRBJ2-2; D is undetermined. This CDR3 has 14 residues. CDR1 and CDR2 from the germline V gene are MDHEN and SYDVKM. V lost 7 bases and J 0 bases, leaving 9 bases between the germline ends. The CDR3 DNA sequence: TGTGCCAGCAATGCACTTCCGAACACCGGGGAGCTGTTTTTT. This encodes CASNALPNTGELFF.

In regard to this clone: Other nucleotide sequences from this sample produce the same CDR3. V is TRBV11-3 and J is TRBJ2-7, with 7 bases aligning to TRBD2. Losses at the gene ends were 5 bases for V and 0 bases for J; bases not matched to a gene: 1. The CDR3 runs 13 residues. Per germline, CDR1 SGHNT and CDR2 YENEEA. DNA of the CDR3: TGTGCCAGCAGCCGCGGGAGCTCCTACGAGCAGTACTTC. It codes for CASSRGSSYEQYF.

This clone was seen a few times. The genes are TRBV2 and TRBJ1-1; D is possibly TRBD1 (5 bases). Germline CDR1 SNHLY, CDR2 FYNNEI. Trimming stripped 6 bases from V and 1 base from J, with 9 bases between. The CDR3 consists of 13 residues. The chain's CDR3 is CASSSQENTEAFF. The CDR3 DNA reads as TGTGCCAGCAGCTCACAGGAGAACACTGAAGCTTTCTTT.

The CDR3 coding sequence is TGTGCCAGCAGGGCAGTCAGGATGCCGAGCTCCTACGAGCAGTACTTC. This codes for CASRAVRMPSSYEQYF. This chain connects TRBV28 to TRBJ2-7; D is ambiguous. Germline assignment: CDR1 MDHEN and CDR2 SYDVKM. V lost 6 bases, J lost 0 bases, and 18 bases lay in between. The CDR3 is made up of 16 amino acids.

The chain combines TRBV27 with TRBJ2-2; 10 bases align to TRBD2. Germline assignment: CDR1 MNHEY and CDR2 SMNVEV (reference sequence). The V and J ends lost 2 bases and 4 bases, in that order; junction bases with no gene match: 4. The CDR3 has 16 residues. CDR3 in DNA: TGTGCCAGCAGTTTAAAACCTAGCGGGGGCACCGGGGAGCTGTTTTTT. This codes for CASSLKPSGGTGELFF.

The rearrangement uses TRBV5-4 and TRBJ1-3, with 7 bases aligning to TRBD1. V lost 0 bases and J lost 0; bases outside the gene matches: 6. The germline gives CDR1 SGHNT, CDR2 YYREEE (reference sequence). CDR3 length: 17 amino acids. The CDR3 sequence is CASSLDPGQISGNTIYF. CDR3 nucleotide sequence: TGTGCCAGCAGCTTGGATCCGGGACAGATCTCTGGAAACACCATATATTTT.

The gene calls are TRBV28 and TRBJ2-3; D possibly corresponds to TRBD2 (5 bases). CDR1 MDHEN and CDR2 SYDVKM come from the germline V gene. The V gene lost 3 bases and the J gene lost 3 bases, with 7 bases spanning the gap. The CDR3 extends over 13 amino acids. Here the CDR3 DNA reads TGTGCCAGCAGTTTCGGGGAAACAGATACGCAGTATTTT. Its translation is CASSFGETDTQYF.

The chain employs TRBV27 and TRBJ2-3; 7 bases line up with TRBD2. CDR3 length equals 15 residues. Germline trimming cut 6 bases from V and 2 bases from J; bases unmatched to any gene: 8. Looked up from germline, CDR1 is MNHEY and CDR2 is SMNVEV (reference sequence). CDR3 DNA: TGTGCCAGCAGAAGGGCTAGCGGCTACACAGATACGCAGTATTTT. Amino acids: CASRRASGYTDTQYF.

The chain recombines TRBV5-1 with TRBJ2-5; 7 bases align to TRBD1. This CDR3 has 14 amino acids. V shed 2 bases, J shed 2 bases, and the junction held 3 bases outside the gene matches. CDR1 and CDR2 (germline): SGHRS, YFSETQ. CDR3 nucleotides: TGCGCCAGCAGCTTAGGGGACAGACAAGAGACCCAGTACTTC. This codes for CASSLGDRQETQYF.

The J gene is TRBJ1-3, the V gene TRBV2; D is unresolved. This CDR3 spans 15 amino acids. Germline-derived CDR1 and CDR2 are SNHLY and FYNNEI. V was clipped by 0 bases and J by 2 bases, with 8 bases between them. The CDR3 region is CASSEARGTGNTIYF. The CDR3 region has the DNA TGTGCCAGCAGTGAAGCACGGGGAACTGGAAACACCATATATTTT.

This clone has just one count. This rearrangement joins TRBV28 to TRBJ1-4; TRBD1 agrees at 10 bases. CDR1 MDHEN and CDR2 SYDVKM come from the germline V gene. V was pared by 5 bases and J by 9 bases, with 3 bases of the junction left unmatched. The CDR3 totals 13 residues. The CDR3 DNA reads TGTGCCAGCAGTCGACAGGGGGCGCAAAAACTGTTTTTT. It encodes CASSRQGAQKLFF.

The table lists this clone with a count of one. This chain connects TRBV11-3 to TRBJ2-1; TRBD2 matches 16 bases. This CDR3 has 17 amino acids. Per germline, CDR1 SGHNT and CDR2 YENEEA. V dropped 5 bases and J dropped 6; count of bases not matched to a gene: 7. In DNA form, the CDR3 reads TGTGCCAGCAGCACCGCCGGGACTAGCGGGAGGGTCAATGAGCAGTTCTTC. This translates into CASSTAGTSGRVNEQFF.

V usage is TRBV6-6 and J usage is TRBJ1-2, with 7 nucleotides matching TRBD1. The CDR3 covers 15 residues. Germline CDR1 is MNHNY and CDR2 is SVGAGI (reference sequence). V shed 6 bases, J shed 3 bases, and the junction held 10 bases outside the gene matches. The CDR3 loop is CASSWDRKGDYGYTF. CDR3 sequence (DNA): TGTGCCAGCAGCTGGGACAGAAAAGGAGACTATGGCTACACCTTC.

This clone came up once. The J gene is TRBJ2-3, the V gene TRBV12-2; TRBD1, the D gene given by the table, was not confirmed from the DNA. TRBV12-2 represents a pseudogene. This CDR3 spans 14 amino acids. CDR3 region: CASRLGQGRNTQYF. The CDR3 coding sequence is TGTGCAAGTCGCTTAGGACAGGGCCGAAATACGCAGTATTTT.

The J gene is TRBJ2-7, the V gene TRBV9, with 9 nucleotides matching TRBD1. There are 24 residues in the CDR3. CDR1 and CDR2 from the germline V gene are SGDLS and YYNGEE. Trimming removed 0 bases from V and 1 base from J; junction bases left unmatched: 29. The CDR3 nucleotides are TGTGCCAGCAGCGTAGGGGGAGTGGGACAGGGCCTAAGTGGGGGCTTGGTTTCATCCTACGAGCAGTACTTC. Its translation is CASSVGGVGQGLSGGLVSSYEQYF.

The chain combines TRBV30 with TRBJ1-1; D is ambiguous. Germline V gene lookup returns CDR1 GTSNPN and CDR2 SVGIG (reference sequence). Trimming left V 5 bases short and J 8 bases short, with 12 bases between. The CDR3 is 11 amino acids. This chain's CDR3 is CAWVGLREAFF. The CDR3 DNA sequence: TGTGCCTGGGTTGGACTCCGCGAAGCTTTCTTT.

This clone has only one observation. DNA for the CDR3: TGTGCCTGGACGAAGGGACTAGCGGGAGTGGGGCAGTTCTTC. It codes for CAWTKGLAGVGQFF. The genes are TRBV30 and TRBJ2-1; TRBD2 matches at 14 bases. In germline, CDR1 is GTSNPN, CDR2 SVGIG (reference sequence). V lost 4 bases and J lost 12; bases outside the gene matches: 8. The CDR3 is 14 amino acids.

V gene TRBV29-1 combines with J gene TRBJ1-2, with 9 bases aligning to TRBD1. Losses at the gene ends were 4 bases for V and 5 bases for J; bases not matched to a gene: 11. The CDR3 covers 15 residues. Germline CDR1 reads SQVTM; CDR2 reads ANQGSEA. The CDR3 spells CSVALPGQGTYGYTF. DNA of the CDR3: TGCAGCGTTGCACTTCCGGGACAGGGAACTTATGGCTACACCTTC. The full variable domain, in which reference TRBV29-1 and TRBJ1-2 provide the parts outside the CDR3, is SAVISQKPSRDICQRGTSLTIQCQVDSQVTMMFWYRQQPGQSLTLIATANQGSEATYESGFVIDKFPISRPNLTFSTLTVSNMSPEDSSIYLCSVALPGQGTYGYTFGSGTRLTVV.

This chain links TRBV30 with TRBJ2-1; D might be TRBD2 (5 bases). Germline V CDR1 and CDR2: GTSNPN, SVGIG (reference sequence). The CDR3 spans 13 residues. Trimming pared 5 bases from V and 0 bases from J, leaving 8 bases between. This chain's CDR3 is CAWAEGSYNEQFF. DNA for the CDR3: TGTGCCTGGGCAGAGGGCTCCTACAATGAGCAGTTCTTC.

J is TRBJ2-7 and V is TRBV5-4, with TRBD2 matching 8 bases. Germline V gene data show CDR1 as SGHNT and CDR2 as YYREEE (reference sequence). V trimming: 0 bases; J trimming: 6 bases; junction bases outside the gene matches: 14. The length of the CDR3 is 17 residues. CDR3 protein: CASSLVGGGGLETEQYF. The DNA of the CDR3 is TGTGCCAGCAGCTTGGTGGGGGGAGGGGGACTAGAGACCGAGCAGTACTTC.